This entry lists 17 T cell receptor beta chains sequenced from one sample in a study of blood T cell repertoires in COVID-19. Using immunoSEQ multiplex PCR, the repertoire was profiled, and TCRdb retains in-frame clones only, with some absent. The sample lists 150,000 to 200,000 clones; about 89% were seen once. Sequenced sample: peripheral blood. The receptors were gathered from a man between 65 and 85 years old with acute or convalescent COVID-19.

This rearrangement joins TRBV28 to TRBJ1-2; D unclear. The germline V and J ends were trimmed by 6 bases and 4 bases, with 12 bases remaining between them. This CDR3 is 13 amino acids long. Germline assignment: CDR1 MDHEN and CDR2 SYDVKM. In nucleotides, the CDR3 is TGTGCCAGCAGAGTCGGGGTCCCCTATGGCTACACCTTC. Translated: CASRVGVPYGYTF.

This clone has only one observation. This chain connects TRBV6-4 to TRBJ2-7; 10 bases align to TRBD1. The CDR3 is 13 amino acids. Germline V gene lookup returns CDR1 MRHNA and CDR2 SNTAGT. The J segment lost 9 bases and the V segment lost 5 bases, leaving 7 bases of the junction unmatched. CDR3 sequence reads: CASSPGQGLRQYF. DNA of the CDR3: TGTGCCAGCAGTCCGGGACAGGGGCTCCGGCAGTACTTC.

Written as DNA, the CDR3 is TGTGCCAGCAGCCCGCTAGGGGGAAGTGCTAATGAAAAACTGTTTTTT. It translates to CASSPLGGSANEKLFF. The V call is TRBV7-2, the J call TRBJ1-4, with a possible D match to TRBD1 (6 bases). The CDR3 has 16 residues. CDR1 is SGHTA, CDR2 FQGNSA, per germline. Trimming took off 5 bases at V and 3 bases at J, with 16 bases between the two ends.

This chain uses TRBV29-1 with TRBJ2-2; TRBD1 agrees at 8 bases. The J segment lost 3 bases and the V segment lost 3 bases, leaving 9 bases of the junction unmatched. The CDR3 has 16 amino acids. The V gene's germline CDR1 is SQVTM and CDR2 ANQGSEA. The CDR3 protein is CSVEYGPGGDTGELFF. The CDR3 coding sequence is TGCAGCGTTGAGTATGGGCCAGGGGGCGACACCGGGGAGCTGTTTTTT.

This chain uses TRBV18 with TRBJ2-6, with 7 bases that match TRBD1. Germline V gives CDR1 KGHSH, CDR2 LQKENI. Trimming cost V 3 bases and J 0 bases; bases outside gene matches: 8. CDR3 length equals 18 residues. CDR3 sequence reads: CASSPRDSLFSGANVLTF. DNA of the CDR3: TGTGCCAGCTCACCTCGGGACAGTTTGTTCTCTGGGGCCAACGTCCTGACTTTC.

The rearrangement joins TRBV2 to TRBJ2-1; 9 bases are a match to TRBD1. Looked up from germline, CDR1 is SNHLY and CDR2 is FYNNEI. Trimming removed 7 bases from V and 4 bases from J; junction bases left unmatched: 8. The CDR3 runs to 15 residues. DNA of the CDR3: TGTGCCAGCACTCCAAGGACAGGGGCGTACAATGAGCAGTTCTTC. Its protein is CASTPRTGAYNEQFF.

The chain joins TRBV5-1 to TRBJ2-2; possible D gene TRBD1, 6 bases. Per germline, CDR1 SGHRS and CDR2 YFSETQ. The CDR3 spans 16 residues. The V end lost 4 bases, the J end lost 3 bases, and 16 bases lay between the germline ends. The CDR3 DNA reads TGCGCCAGCAGCAGAAGGGGGAGAGGGGACACCGGGGAGCTGTTTTTT. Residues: CASSRRGRGDTGELFF. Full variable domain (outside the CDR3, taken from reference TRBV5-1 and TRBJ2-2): KAGVTQTPRYLIKTRGQQVTLSCSPISGHRSVSWYQQTPGQGLQFLFEYFSETQRNKGNFPGRFSGRQFSNSRSEMNVSTLELGDSALYLCASSRRGRGDTGELFFGEGSRLTVL.

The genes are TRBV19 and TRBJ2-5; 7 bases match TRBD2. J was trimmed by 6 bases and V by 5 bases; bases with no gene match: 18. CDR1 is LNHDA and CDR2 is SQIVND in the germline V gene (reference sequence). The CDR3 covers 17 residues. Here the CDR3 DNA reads TGTGCCAGTAGTCCCCTGGGGGGGTCAGCTGAACCGAAGACCCAGTACTTC. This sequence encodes CASSPLGGSAEPKTQYF.

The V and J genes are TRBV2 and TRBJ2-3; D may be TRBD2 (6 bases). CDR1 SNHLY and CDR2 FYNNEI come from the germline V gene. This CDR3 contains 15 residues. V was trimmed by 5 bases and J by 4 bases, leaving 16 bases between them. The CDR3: CASSTPSGAPDTQYF. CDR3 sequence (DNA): TGTGCCAGCAGTACTCCATCGGGAGCGCCAGATACGCAGTATTTT.

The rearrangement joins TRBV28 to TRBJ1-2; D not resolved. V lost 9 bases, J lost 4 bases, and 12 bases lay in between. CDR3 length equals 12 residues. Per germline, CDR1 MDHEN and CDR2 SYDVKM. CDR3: CASSTFFYGYTF. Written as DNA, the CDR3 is TGTGCCAGTTCAACTTTCTTCTATGGCTACACCTTC.

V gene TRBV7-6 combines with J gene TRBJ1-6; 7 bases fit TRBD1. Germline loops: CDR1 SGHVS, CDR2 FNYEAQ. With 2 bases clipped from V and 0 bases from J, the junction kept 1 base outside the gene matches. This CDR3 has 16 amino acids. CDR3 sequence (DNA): TGTGCCAGCAGCTTAAGGGACAGCTCCTATAATTCACCCCTCCACTTT. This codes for CASSLRDSSYNSPLHF.

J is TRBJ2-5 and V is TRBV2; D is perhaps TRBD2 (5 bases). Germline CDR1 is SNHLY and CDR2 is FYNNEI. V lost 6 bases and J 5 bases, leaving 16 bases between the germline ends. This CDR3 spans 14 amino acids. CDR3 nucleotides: TGTGCCAGCAGGGCAGACACCGAGGGCGAGACCCAGTACTTC. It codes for CASRADTEGETQYF.

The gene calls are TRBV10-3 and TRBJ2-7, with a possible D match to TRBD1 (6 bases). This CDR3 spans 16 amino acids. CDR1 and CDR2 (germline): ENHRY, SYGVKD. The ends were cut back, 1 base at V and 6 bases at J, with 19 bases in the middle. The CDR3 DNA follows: TGTGCCATCAGTGAGTTGGGGGTGGGGGCCTCCATCGAGCAGTACTTC. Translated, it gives CAISELGVGASIEQYF.

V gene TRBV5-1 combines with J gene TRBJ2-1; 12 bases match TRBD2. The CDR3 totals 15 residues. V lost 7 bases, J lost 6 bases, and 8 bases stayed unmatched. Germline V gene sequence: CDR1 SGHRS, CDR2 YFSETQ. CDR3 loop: CASFPTSGGSNEQFF. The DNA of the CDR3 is TGCGCCAGCTTCCCGACTAGCGGGGGATCCAATGAGCAGTTCTTC.

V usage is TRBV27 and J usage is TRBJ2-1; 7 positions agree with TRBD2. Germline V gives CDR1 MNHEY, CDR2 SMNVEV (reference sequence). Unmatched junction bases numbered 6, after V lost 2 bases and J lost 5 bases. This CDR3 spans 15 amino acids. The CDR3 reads CASSLIPTSNNEQFF. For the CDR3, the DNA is TGTGCCAGCAGTTTAATCCCGACTAGCAACAATGAGCAGTTCTTC.

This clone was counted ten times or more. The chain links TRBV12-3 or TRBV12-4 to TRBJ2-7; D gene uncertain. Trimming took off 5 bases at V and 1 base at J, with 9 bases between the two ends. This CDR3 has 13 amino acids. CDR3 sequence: CASSQRLSYEQYF. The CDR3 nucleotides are TGTGCCAGCAGTCAGAGACTTTCCTACGAGCAGTACTTC.

This chain's CDR3 is CASSVQAGNYGYTF. Here the CDR3 DNA reads TGTGCCAGCAGCGTGCAGGCAGGCAACTATGGCTACACCTTC. The chain links TRBV9 to TRBJ1-2; D is ambiguous. The CDR3 consists of 14 residues. Trimming took 2 bases from V and 2 from J, leaving 10 bases between them. Germline V lookup: CDR1 SGDLS, CDR2 YYNGEE.